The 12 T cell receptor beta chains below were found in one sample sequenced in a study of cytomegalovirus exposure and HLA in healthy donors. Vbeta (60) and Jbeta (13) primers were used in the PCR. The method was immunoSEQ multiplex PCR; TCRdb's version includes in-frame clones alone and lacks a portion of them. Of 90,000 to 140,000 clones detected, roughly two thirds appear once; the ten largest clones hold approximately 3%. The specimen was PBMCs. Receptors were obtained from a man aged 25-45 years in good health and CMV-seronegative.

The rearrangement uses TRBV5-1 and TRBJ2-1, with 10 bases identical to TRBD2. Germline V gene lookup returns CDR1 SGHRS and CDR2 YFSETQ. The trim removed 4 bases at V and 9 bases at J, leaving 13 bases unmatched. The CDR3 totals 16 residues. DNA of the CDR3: TGCGCCAGCAGCCGAGGAGCGGGAGGGGACTATGGTGAGCAGTTCTTC. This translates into CASSRGAGGDYGEQFF.

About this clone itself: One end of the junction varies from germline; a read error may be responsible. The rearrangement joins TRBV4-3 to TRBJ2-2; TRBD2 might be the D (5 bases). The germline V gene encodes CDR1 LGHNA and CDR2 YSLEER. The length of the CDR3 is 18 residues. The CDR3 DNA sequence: TGCGCCAGCAGCCGAAACCGAATACTAGGTGTTGGCACCAGGGAGCTGTTTTTT. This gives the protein CASSRNRILGVGTRELFF.

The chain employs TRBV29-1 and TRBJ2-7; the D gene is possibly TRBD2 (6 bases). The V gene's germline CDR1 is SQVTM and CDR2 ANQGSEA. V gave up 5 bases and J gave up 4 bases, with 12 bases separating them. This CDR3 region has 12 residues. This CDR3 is CSVRAGRYEQYF. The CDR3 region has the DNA TGCAGCGTTAGGGCAGGGAGGTACGAGCAGTACTTC.

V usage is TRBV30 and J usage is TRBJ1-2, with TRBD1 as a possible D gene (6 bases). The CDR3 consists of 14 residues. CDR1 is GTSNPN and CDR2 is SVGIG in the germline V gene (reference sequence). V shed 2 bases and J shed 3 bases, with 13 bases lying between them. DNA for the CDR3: TGTGCCTGGAGTCCAGGGGCGGGTGACTATGGCTACACCTTC. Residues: CAWSPGAGDYGYTF.

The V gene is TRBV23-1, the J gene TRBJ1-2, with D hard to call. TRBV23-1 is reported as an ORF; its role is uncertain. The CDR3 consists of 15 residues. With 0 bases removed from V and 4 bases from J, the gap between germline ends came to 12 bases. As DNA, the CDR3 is TGCGCCAGCAGTCAATCGGTCAACCGGAGCTATGGCTACACCTTC. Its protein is CASSQSVNRSYGYTF.

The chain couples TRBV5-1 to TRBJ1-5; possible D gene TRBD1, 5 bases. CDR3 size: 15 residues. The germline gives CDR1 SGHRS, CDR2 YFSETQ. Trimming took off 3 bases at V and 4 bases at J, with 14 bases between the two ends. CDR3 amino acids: CASSSGTGVNQPQHF. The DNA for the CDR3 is TGCGCCAGCAGCTCCGGGACGGGGGTTAATCAGCCCCAGCATTTT.

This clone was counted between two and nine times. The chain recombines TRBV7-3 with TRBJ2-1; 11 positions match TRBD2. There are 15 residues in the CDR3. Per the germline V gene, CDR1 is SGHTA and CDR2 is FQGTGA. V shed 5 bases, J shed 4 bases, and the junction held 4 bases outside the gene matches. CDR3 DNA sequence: TGTGCCAGCAGCCCGGGACTAGCGGTTTACAATGAGCAGTTCTTC. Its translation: CASSPGLAVYNEQFF.

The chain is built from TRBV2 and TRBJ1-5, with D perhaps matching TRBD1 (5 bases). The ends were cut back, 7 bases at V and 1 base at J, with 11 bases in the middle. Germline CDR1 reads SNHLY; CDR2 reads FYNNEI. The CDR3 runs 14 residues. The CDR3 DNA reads TGTGCCAGCACGCGGACAAGGAGCAATCAGCCCCAGCATTTT. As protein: CASTRTRSNQPQHF.

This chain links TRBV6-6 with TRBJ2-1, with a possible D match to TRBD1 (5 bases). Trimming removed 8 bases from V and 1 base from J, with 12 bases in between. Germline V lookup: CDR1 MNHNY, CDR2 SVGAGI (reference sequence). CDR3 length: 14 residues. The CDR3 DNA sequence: TGTGCCAGCTTTCGACAGTCTTCCTACAATGAGCAGTTCTTC. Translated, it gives CASFRQSSYNEQFF.

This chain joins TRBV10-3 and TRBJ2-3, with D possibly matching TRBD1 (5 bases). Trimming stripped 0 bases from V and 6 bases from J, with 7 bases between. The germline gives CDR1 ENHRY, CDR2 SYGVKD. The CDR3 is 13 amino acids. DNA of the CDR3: TGTGCCATCAGTGAGTCGCCAGGGGATACGCAGTATTTT. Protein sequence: CAISESPGDTQYF.

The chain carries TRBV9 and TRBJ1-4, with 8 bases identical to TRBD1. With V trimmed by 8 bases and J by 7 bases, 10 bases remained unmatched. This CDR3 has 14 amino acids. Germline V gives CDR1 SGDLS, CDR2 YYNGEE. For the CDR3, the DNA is TGTGCCAGTAACCGGGACAGGAACCCTGAAAAACTGTTTTTT. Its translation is CASNRDRNPEKLFF.

CDR3 DNA sequence: TGTGCCAGCAGAGGGAGGGCCACTACTAACTATGGCTACACCTTC. Protein: CASRGRATTNYGYTF. The chain links TRBV6-5 to TRBJ1-2; no clear D gene. CDR1 and CDR2 (germline): MNHEY, SVGAGI. The CDR3 loop spans 15 amino acids. Trimming took 6 bases from V and 0 from J, leaving 14 bases between them.